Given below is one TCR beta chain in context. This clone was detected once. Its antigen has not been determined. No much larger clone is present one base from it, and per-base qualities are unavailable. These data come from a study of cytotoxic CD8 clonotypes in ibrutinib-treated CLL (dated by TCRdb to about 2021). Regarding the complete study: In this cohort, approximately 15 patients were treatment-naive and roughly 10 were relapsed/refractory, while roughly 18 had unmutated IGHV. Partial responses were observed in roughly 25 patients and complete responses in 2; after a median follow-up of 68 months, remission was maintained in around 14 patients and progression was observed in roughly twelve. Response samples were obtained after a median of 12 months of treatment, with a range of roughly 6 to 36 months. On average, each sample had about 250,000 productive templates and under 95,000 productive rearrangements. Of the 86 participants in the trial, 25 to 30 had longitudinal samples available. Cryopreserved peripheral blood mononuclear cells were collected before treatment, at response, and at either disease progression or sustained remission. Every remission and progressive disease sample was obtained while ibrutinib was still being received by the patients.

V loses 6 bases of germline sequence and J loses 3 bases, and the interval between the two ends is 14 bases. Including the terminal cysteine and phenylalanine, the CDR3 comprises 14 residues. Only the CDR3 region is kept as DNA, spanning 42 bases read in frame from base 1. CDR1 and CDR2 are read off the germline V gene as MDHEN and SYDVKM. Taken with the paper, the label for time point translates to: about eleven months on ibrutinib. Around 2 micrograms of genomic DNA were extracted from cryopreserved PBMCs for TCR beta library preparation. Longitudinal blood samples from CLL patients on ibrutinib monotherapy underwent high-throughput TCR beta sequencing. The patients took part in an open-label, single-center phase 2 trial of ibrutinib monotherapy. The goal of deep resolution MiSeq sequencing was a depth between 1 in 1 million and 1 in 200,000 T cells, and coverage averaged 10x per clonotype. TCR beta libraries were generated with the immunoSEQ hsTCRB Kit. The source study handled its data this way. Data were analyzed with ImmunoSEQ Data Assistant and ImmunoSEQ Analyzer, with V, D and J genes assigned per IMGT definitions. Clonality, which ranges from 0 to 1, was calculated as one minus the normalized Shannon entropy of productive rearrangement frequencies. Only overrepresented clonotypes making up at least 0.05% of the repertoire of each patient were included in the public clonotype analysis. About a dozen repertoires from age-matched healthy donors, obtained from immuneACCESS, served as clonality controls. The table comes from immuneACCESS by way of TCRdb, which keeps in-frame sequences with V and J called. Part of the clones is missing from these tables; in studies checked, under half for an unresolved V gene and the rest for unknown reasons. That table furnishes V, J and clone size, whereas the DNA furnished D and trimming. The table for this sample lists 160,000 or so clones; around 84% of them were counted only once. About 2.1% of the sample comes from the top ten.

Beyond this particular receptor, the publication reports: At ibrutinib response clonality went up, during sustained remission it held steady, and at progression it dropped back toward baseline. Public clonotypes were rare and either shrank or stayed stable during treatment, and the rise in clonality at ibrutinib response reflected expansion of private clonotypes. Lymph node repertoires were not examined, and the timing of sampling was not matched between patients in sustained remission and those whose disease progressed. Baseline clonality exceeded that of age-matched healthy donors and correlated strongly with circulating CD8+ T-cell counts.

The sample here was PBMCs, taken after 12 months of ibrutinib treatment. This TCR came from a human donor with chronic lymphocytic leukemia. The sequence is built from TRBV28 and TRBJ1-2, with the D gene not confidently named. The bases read TGTGCCAGCAGCTCGCCTTTCCTTGACTATGGCTACACCTTC. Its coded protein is CASSSPFLDYGYTF.